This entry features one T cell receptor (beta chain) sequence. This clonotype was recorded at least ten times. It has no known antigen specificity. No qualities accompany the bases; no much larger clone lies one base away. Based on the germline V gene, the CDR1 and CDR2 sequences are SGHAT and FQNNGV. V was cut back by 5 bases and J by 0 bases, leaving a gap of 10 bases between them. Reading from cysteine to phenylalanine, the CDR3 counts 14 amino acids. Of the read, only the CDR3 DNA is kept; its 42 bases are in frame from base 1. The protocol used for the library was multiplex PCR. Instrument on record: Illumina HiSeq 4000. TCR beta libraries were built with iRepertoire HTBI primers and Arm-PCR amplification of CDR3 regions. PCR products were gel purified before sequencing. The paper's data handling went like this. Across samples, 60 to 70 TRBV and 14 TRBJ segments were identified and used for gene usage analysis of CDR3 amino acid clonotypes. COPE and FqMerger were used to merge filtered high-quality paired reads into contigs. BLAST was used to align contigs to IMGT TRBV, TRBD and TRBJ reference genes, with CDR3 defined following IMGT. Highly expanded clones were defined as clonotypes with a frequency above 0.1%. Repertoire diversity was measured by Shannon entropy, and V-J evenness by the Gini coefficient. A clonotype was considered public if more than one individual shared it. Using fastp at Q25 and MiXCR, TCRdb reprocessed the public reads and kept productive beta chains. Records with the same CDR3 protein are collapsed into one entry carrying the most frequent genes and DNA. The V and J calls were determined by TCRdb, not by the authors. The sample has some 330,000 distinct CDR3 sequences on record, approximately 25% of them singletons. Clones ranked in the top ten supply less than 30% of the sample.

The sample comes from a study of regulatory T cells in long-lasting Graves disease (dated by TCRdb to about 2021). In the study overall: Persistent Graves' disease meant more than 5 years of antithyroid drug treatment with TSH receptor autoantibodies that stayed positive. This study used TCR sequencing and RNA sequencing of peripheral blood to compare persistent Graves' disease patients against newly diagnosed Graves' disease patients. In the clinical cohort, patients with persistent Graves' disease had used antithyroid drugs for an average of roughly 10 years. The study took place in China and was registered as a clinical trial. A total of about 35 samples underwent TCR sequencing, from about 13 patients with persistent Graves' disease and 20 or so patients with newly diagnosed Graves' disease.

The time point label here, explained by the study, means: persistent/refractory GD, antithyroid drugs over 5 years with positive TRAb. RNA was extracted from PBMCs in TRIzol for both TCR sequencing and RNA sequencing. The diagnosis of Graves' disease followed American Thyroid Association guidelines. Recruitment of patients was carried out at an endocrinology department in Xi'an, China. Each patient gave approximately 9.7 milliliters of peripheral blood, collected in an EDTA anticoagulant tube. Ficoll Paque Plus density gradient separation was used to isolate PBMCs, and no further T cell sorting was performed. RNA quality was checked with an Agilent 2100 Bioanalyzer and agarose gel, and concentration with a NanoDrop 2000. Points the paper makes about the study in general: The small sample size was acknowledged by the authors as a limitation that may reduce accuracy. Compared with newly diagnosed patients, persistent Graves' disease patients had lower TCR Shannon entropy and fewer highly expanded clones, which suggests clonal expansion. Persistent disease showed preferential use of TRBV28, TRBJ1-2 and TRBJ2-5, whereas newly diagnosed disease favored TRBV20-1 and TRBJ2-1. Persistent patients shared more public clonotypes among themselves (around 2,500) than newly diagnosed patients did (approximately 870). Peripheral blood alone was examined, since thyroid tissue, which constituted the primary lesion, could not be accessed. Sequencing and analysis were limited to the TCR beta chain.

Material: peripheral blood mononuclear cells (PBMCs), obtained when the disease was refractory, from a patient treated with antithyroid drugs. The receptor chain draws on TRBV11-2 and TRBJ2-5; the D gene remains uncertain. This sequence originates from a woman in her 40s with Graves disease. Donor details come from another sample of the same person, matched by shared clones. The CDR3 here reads CASSPARYQETQYF. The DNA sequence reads TGTGCCAGCAGCCCTGCTAGGTACCAAGAGACCCAGTACTTC. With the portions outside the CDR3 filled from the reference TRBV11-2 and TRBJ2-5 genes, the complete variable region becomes EAGVAQSPRYKIIEKRQSVAFWCNPISGHATLYWYQQILGQGPKLLIQFQNNGVVDDSQLPKDRFSAERLKGVDSTLKIQPAKLEDSAVYLCASSPARYQETQYFGPGTRLLVL.